The entry that follows covers one T cell receptor (beta chain) sequence. This clone was detected once. The specificity of this receptor is unknown. Base qualities are not recorded, but no much larger clone differs from it by a single base. Including the terminal cysteine and phenylalanine, the CDR3 comprises 11 residues. Of all the DNA, just the CDR3 is kept, 33 bases in frame from base 1. Between the V and J ends, shortened by 8 bases and 4 bases respectively, the junction contains 8 bases. For CDR1 and CDR2, the germline V gene lists MDHEN and SYDVKM. The source of the sample is a study of cytotoxic CD8 clonotypes in ibrutinib-treated CLL (dated by TCRdb to the early 2020s). General notes on the study: The cohort had about a dozen relapsed/refractory and approximately 15 treatment-naive patients; approximately 17 were IGHV unmutated. Every remission and progressive disease sample was obtained while ibrutinib was still being received by the patients. Cryopreserved peripheral blood mononuclear cells were obtained prior to treatment, at the time of response, and at either disease progression or sustained remission. Partial responses were observed in some 24 patients and complete responses in 2; after a median follow-up of around 68 months, remission was maintained in about 15 patients and progression was observed in about twelve. Longitudinal samples were obtainable from about 30% of the 86 participants in the trial. The response samples were drawn at a median of approximately 11 months into treatment, with a range of roughly 6 to 40 months. On average, each sample yielded around 230,000 productive templates and over 90,000 productive rearrangements.

On a MiSeq, deep resolution sequencing aimed for a depth between 1 in 1 million and 1 in 200,000 T cells, with each clonotype covered approximately 9.2x on average. The immunoSEQ hsTCRB Kit was used to generate the TCR beta libraries. Per the authors' processing: Data were analyzed with ImmunoSEQ Data Assistant and ImmunoSEQ Analyzer, with V, D and J genes assigned per IMGT definitions. Clonality, with values ranging from 0 to 1, was calculated as one minus the normalized Shannon entropy of productive rearrangement frequencies. Only overrepresented clonotypes making up at least 0.05% of the repertoire of each patient were included in the public clonotype analysis. Roughly 13 repertoires from age-matched healthy donors, obtained from immuneACCESS, served as clonality controls. TCRdb re-hosts the immuneACCESS table, in-frame sequences only. Its copies lack some clones; in the studies checked, an unresolved V gene accounts for under half of them, and the cause for the rest is not known. Clone size and the V and J calls come from that table; the DNA yielded D and trimming. The sample yields some 200,000 clones; just under 80% were counted once. Around 10% of the sample rests with the top ten.

Beyond this particular receptor, the publication reports: Public clonotypes were rare and either contracted or stayed stable during treatment, and the rise in clonality at ibrutinib response reflected the expansion of private clonotypes. Sustained-remission and progressing patients did not have matched sampling times, and lymph node repertoires were not examined. Baseline clonality exceeded that of age-matched healthy donors and correlated strongly with circulating CD8+ T-cell counts. An increase in clonality was observed at ibrutinib response, with clonality remaining stable during sustained remission and falling back toward baseline at progression.

Taken with the paper, the label for time point translates to: about a year on ibrutinib. For TCR beta library preparation, around 1.9 micrograms of genomic DNA were extracted from the cryopreserved PBMCs. High-throughput TCR beta sequencing was performed on longitudinal blood samples from CLL patients receiving ibrutinib monotherapy. The patients took part in an open-label, single-center phase 2 trial of ibrutinib monotherapy. This receptor was taken from a human donor with chronic lymphocytic leukemia. The chain joins TRBV28 to TRBJ1-2, with the D gene call left open. The sequencing here drew on PBMCs, taken after 12 months of ibrutinib treatment. The CDR3 here reads CASEAVYGYTF. The DNA sequence is TGTGCCAGCGAGGCTGTCTATGGCTACACCTTC.